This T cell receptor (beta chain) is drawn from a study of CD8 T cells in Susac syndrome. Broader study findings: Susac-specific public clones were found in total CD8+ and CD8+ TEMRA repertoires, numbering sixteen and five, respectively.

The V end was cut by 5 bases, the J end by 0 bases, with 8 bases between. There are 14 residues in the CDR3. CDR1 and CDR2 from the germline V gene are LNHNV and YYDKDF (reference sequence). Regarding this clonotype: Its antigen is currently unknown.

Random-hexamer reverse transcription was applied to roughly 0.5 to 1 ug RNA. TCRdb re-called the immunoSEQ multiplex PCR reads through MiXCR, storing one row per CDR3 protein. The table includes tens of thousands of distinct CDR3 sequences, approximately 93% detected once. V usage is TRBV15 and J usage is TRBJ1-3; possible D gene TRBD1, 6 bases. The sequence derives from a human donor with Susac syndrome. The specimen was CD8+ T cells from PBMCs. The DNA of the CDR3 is TGTGCCACCAGCTGGACAGCCTCTGGAAACACCATATATTTT. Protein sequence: CATSWTASGNTIYF. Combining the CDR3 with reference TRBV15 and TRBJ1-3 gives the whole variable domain DAMVIQNPRYQVTQFGKPVTLSCSQTLNHNVMYWYQQKSSQAPKLLFHYYDKDFNNEADTPDNFQSRRPNTSFCFLDIRSPGLGDTAMYLCATSWTASGNTIYFGEGSWLTVV.